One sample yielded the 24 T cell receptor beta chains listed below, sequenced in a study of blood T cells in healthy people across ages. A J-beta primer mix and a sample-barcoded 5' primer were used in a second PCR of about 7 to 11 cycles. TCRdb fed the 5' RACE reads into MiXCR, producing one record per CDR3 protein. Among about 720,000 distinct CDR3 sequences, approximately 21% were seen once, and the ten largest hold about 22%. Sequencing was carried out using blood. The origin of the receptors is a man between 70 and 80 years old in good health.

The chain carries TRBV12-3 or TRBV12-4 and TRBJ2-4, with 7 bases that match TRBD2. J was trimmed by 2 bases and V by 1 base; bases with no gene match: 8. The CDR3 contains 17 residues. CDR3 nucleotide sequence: TGTGCCAGCAGTTTAGTTCGGCAGGGAGGGCCCAAAAACATTCAGTACTTC. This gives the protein CASSLVRQGGPKNIQYF.

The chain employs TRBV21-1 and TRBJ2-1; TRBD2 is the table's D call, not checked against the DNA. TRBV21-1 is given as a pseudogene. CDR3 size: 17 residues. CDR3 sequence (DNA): TGTGCCAGCAGCTCAATGCTAGTAAGTCGTCGGCGGGATTTTCAGTTCTTC. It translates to CASSSMLVSRRRDFQFF.

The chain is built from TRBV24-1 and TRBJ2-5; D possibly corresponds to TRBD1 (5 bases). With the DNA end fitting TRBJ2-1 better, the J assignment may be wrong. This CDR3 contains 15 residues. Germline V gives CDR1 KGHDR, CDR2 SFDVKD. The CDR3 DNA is TGTGCCACCAGTGATCCAGGGAACCCCGCAGGTGAGCAGTTCTTC. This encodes CATSDPGNPAGEQFF.

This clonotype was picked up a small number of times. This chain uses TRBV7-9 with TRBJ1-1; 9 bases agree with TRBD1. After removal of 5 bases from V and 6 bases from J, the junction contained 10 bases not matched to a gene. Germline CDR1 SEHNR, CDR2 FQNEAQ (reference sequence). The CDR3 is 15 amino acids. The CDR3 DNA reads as TGTGCCAGCAGCCATTCACAGGGGGCGCGGTCTGAAGCTTTCTTT. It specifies CASSHSQGARSEAFF.

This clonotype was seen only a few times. Here the CDR3 reads CSASGAGGTDTQYF. The CDR3 region has the DNA TGCAGCGCATCCGGAGCAGGGGGGACAGATACGCAGTATTTT. The chain couples TRBV29-1 to TRBJ2-3; D is possibly TRBD1 (7 bases). This CDR3 spans 14 amino acids. V shed 7 bases and J shed 3 bases, with 17 bases lying between them. The germline V gene encodes CDR1 SQVTM and CDR2 ANQGSEA.

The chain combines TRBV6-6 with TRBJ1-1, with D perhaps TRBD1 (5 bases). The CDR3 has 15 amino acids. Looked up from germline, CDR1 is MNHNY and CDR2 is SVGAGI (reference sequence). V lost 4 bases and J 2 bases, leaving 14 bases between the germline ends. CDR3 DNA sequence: TGTGCCAGCAGTTGCTCGGCAGGGAGTAACACTGAAGCTTTCTTT. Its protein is CASSCSAGSNTEAFF.

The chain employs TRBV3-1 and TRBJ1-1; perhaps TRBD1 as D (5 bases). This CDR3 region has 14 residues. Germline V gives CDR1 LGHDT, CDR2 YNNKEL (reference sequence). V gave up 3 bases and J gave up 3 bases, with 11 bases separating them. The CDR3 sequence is CASSQLSRDTEAFF. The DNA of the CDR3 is TGTGCCAGCAGCCAGTTGAGCAGGGACACTGAAGCTTTCTTT.

The CDR3 DNA is TGTGCCAGCGAACCTAACGTTAGGGAGACCCAGTACTTC. Amino acid sequence: CASEPNVRETQYF. The rearrangement uses TRBV6-6 and TRBJ2-5; D gene ambiguous. Trimming left V 8 bases short and J 5 bases short, with 15 bases between. The CDR3 loop spans 13 amino acids. Germline loops: CDR1 MNHNY, CDR2 SVGAGI (reference sequence).

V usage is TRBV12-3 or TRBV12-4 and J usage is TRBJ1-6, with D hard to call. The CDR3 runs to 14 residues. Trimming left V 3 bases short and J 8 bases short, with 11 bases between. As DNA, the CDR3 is TGTGCCAGCAGTTTCTTCGGGGAGGATTCACCCCTCCACTTT. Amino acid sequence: CASSFFGEDSPLHF.

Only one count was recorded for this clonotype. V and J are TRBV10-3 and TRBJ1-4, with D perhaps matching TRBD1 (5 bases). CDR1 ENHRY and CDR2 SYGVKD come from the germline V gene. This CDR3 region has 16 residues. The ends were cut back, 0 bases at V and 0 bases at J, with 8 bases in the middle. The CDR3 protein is CAISESSGATNEKLFF. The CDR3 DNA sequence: TGTGCCATCAGTGAGTCCTCGGGGGCAACTAATGAAAAACTGTTTTTT.

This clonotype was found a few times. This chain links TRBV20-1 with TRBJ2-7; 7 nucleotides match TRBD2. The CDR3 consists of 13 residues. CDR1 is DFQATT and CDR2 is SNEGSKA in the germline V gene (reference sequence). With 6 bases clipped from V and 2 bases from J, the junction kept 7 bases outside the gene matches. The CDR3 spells CSAAGENTYEQYF. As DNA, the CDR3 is TGCAGTGCCGCGGGAGAGAATACCTACGAGCAGTACTTC.

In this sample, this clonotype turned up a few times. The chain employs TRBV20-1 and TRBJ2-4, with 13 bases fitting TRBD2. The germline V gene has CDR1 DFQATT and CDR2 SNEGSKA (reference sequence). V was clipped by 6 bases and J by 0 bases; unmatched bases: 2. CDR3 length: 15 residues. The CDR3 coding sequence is TGCAGTGCGGGGACTAGCGGGGTAGCCAAAAACATTCAGTACTTC. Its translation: CSAGTSGVAKNIQYF.

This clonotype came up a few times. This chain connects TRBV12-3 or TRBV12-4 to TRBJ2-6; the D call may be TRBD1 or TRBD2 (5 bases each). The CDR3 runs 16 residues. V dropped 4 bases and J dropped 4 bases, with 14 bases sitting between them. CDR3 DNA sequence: TGTGCCAGCAGTTCGAACTCAGGGACCGGGGCCAACGTCCTGACTTTC. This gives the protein CASSSNSGTGANVLTF.

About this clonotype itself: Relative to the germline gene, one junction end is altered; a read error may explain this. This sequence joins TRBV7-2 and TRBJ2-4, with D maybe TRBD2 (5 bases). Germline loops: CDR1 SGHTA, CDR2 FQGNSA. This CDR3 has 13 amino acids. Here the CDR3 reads CASSLERGNIRYF. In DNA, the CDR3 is TGTGCCAGCAGCTTAGAACGGGGAAACATTCGGTACTTC. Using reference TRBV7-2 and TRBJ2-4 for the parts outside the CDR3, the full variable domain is GAGVSQSPSNKVTEKGKDVELRCDPISGHTALYWYRQSLGQGLEFLIYFQGNSAPDKSGLPSDRFSAERTGGSVSTLTIQRTQQEDSAVYLCASSLERGNIRYFGAGTRLSVL.

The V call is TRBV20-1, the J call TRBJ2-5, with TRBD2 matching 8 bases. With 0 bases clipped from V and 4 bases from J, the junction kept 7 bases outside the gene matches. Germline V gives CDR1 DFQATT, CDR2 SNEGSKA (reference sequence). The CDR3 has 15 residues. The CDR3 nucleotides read TGCAGTGCTAGAGATTTTAGCGGGGCCTTAGAGACCCAGTACTTC. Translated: CSARDFSGALETQYF.

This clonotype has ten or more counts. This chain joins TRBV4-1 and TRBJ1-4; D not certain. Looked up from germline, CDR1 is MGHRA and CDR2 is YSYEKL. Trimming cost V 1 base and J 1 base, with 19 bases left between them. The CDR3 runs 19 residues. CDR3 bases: TGCGCCAGCAGCCAAGGCGGAGTGGGCGGTAAACGAACTAATGAAAAACTGTTTTTT. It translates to CASSQGGVGGKRTNEKLFF.

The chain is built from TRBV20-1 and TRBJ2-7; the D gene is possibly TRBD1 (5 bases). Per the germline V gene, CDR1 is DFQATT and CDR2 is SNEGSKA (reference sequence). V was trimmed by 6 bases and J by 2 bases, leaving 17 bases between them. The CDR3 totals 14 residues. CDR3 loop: CSAQGQGDTYEQYF. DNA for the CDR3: TGCAGTGCCCAAGGGCAGGGTGATACCTACGAGCAGTACTTC.

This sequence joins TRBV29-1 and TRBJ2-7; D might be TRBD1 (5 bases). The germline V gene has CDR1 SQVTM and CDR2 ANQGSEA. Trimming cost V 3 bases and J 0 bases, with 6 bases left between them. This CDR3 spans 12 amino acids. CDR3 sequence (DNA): TGCAGCGTTGATACAGGCTCCTACGAGCAGTACTTC. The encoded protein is CSVDTGSYEQYF.

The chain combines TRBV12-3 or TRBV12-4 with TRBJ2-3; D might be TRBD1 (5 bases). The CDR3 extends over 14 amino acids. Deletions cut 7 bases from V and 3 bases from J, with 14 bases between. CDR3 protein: CASNIRGSTDTQYF. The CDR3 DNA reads TGTGCCAGCAATATTAGGGGCTCAACAGATACGCAGTATTTT.

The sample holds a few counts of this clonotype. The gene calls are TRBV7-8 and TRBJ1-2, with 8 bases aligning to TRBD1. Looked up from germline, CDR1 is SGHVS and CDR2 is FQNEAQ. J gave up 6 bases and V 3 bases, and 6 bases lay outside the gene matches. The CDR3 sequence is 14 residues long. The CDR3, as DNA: TGTGCCAGCAGCTTGGACAGGGATAGAAATGGCTACACCTTC. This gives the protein CASSLDRDRNGYTF.

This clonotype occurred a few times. The CDR3 loop reads CAISLRQGVQPQHF. Here the CDR3 DNA reads TGTGCCATCAGCTTACGCCAGGGGGTTCAGCCCCAGCATTTT. V is TRBV10-3 and J is TRBJ1-5; 7 nucleotides align to TRBD1. J was trimmed by 6 bases and V by 6 bases; bases with no gene match: 8. CDR1 and CDR2 from the germline V gene are ENHRY and SYGVKD. The length of the CDR3 is 14 residues.

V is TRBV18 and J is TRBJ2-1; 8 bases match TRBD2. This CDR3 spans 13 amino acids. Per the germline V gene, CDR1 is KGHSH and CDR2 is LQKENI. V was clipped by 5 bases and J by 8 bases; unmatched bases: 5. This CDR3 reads CASSFSGVHEQFF. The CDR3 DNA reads TGTGCCAGCTCATTTAGCGGGGTGCATGAGCAGTTCTTC.

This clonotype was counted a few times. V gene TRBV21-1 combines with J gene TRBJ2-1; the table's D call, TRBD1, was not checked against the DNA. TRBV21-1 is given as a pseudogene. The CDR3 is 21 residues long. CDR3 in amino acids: CASSSRDRGQLAEGTYNEQFF. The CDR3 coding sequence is TGTGCCAGCAGCTCCCGGGACAGGGGGCAACTAGCGGAGGGTACCTACAATGAGCAGTTCTTC.

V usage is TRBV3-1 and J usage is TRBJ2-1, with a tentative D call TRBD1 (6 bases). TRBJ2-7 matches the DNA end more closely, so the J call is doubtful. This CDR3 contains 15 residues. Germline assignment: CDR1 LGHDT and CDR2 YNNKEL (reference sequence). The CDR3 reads CASSRFTRGSYEQYF. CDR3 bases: TGTGCCAGCAGCCGTTTCACGAGGGGGTCCTACGAGCAGTACTTC.